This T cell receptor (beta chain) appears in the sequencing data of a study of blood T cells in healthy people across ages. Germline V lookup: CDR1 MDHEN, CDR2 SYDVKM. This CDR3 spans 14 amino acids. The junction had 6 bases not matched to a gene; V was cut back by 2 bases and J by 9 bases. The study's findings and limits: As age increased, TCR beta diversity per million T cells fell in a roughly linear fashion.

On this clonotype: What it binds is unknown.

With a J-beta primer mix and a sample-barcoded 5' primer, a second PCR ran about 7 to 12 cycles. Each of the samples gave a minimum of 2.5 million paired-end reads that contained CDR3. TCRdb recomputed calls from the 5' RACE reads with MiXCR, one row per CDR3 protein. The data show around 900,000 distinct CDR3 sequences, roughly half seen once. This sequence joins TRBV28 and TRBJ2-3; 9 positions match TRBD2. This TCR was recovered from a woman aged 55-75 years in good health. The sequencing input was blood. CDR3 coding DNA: TGTGCCAGCAGTTTAGGGGTAGCGGGAGCAACGCAGTATTTT. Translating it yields CASSLGVAGATQYF. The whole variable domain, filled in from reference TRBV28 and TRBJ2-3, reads DVKVTQSSRYLVKRTGEKVFLECVQDMDHENMFWYRQDPGLGLRLIYFSYDVKMKEKGDIPEGYSVSREKKERFSLILESASTNQTSMYLCASSLGVAGATQYFGPGTRLTVL.